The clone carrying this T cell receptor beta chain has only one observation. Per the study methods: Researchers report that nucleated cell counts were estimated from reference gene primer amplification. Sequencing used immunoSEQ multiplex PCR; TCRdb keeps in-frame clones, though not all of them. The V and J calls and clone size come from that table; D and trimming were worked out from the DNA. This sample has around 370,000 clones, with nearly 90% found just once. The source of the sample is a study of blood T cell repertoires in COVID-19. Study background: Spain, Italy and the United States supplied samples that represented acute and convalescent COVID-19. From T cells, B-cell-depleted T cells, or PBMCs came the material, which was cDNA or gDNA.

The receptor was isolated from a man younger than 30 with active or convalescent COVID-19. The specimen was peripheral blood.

In DNA form, the CDR3 reads TGTGCCACCAGTGACCCCGGACAGACCGGGGACAATGAGCAGTTCTTC. Amino acids: CATSDPGQTGDNEQFF. The chain carries TRBV24-1 and TRBJ2-1; D perhaps matches TRBD1 (6 bases). The CDR3 loop spans 16 amino acids. The V and J ends lost 4 bases and 5 bases respectively, with 17 bases between them. CDR1 and CDR2 (germline): KGHDR, SFDVKD.